This passage covers 20 T cell receptor beta chains from one sample sequenced in a study of blood T cell repertoires in COVID-19. The table came from immunoSEQ multiplex PCR; TCRdb's copy has only in-frame clones and leaves some out. The profile covers about 190,000 clones, with more than 70% appearing a single time and about 10% taken by the ten largest. The specimen sequenced was peripheral blood. The receptor source for this set is an elderly woman with active or convalescent COVID-19.

The gene calls are TRBV3-1 (or the pseudogene TRBV3-2) and TRBJ2-3; D gene ambiguous. The CDR3 has 16 residues. The V end lost 3 bases, the J end lost 4 bases, and 17 bases lay between the germline ends. Germline CDR1 LGHDT, CDR2 YNNKEL (reference sequence). The chain's CDR3 is CASSQDYSQYSDTQYF. The CDR3 nucleotides are TGTGCCAGCAGCCAGGATTATAGCCAGTACTCAGATACGCAGTATTTT.

V and J are TRBV27 and TRBJ1-1; unclear D gene. Germline CDR1 and CDR2: MNHEY and SMNVEV (reference sequence). This CDR3 has 14 amino acids. The V and J ends lost 2 bases and 0 bases respectively, with 7 bases between them. CDR3 nucleotides: TGTGCCAGCAGTTTAAACAGCATGAACACTGAAGCTTTCTTT. As protein: CASSLNSMNTEAFF.

V is TRBV11-2 and J is TRBJ1-3; D gene uncertain. Trimming took 0 bases from V and 1 from J, leaving 19 bases between them. The CDR3 is made up of 19 amino acids. Germline assignment: CDR1 SGHAT and CDR2 FQNNGV. In DNA, the CDR3 is TGTGCCAGCAGCTTAGATCGGCGCGGGTGGGGAGGTTCTGGAAACACCATATATTTT. It specifies CASSLDRRGWGGSGNTIYF.

The chain employs TRBV5-1 and TRBJ2-5; 13 bases fit TRBD2. The CDR3 runs 14 residues. V shed 4 bases, J shed 5 bases, and the junction held 2 bases outside the gene matches. The germline V gene has CDR1 SGHRS and CDR2 YFSETQ. The CDR3 reads CASSRTSGSETQYF. CDR3 in DNA: TGCGCCAGCAGCCGGACTAGCGGGAGTGAGACCCAGTACTTC.

The gene calls are TRBV6-5 and TRBJ2-7; 13 positions match TRBD2. Germline V gene sequence: CDR1 MNHEY, CDR2 SVGAGI. Trimming cost V 0 bases and J 5 bases; bases outside gene matches: 4. The CDR3 has 16 residues. CDR3 amino acids: CASSYSRTSGSHEQYF. The CDR3 DNA follows: TGTGCCAGCAGTTACTCGAGGACTAGCGGGAGTCACGAGCAGTACTTC.

The chain has TRBV5-1 and TRBJ2-3; 16 bases line up with TRBD2. The CDR3 loop spans 19 amino acids. The V gene end was trimmed by 4 bases and the J gene end by 1 base; junction bases not matched to a gene: 9. In germline, CDR1 is SGHRS, CDR2 YFSETQ. The CDR3 loop is CASSEGLAGGPGGTDTQYF. CDR3 sequence (DNA): TGCGCCAGCAGCGAGGGACTAGCGGGAGGGCCGGGGGGCACAGATACGCAGTATTTT.

This sequence joins TRBV3-1 (or the pseudogene TRBV3-2) and TRBJ1-1; perhaps TRBD1 as D (6 bases). Trimming cost V 4 bases and J 1 base, with 13 bases left between them. This CDR3 has 15 amino acids. CDR1 LGHDT and CDR2 YNNKEL come from the germline V gene (reference sequence). CDR3 DNA: TGTGCCAGCAGCCTCTATTCGACAGGGAACACTGAAGCTTTCTTT. As protein: CASSLYSTGNTEAFF.

The chain uses TRBV6-5 and TRBJ2-5; D gene uncertain. The CDR3 is made up of 16 amino acids. Germline values: CDR1 MNHEY, CDR2 SVGAGI. Trimming took 0 bases from V and 1 from J, leaving 12 bases between them. The CDR3, as DNA: TGTGCCAGCAGTTACTCTAGAAACCATGGCCAAGAGACCCAGTACTTC. This gives the protein CASSYSRNHGQETQYF.

CDR3 coding DNA: TGCAGCGTTTCATTCGGAGGCCCGAACACTGAAGCTTTCTTT. Protein product: CSVSFGGPNTEAFF. The chain links TRBV29-1 to TRBJ1-1, with D hard to call. Germline loops: CDR1 SQVTM, CDR2 ANQGSEA. V shed 5 bases and J shed 1 base, with 14 bases lying between them. CDR3 size: 14 residues.

This chain joins TRBV6-5 and TRBJ2-7; 14 nucleotides align to TRBD2. Losses at the gene ends were 4 bases for V and 6 bases for J; bases not matched to a gene: 8. CDR3 size: 16 residues. Germline loops: CDR1 MNHEY, CDR2 SVGAGI. CDR3 in amino acids: CASSFLPTSGRAEQYF. The CDR3 DNA reads TGTGCCAGCAGTTTCCTCCCGACTAGCGGGAGGGCCGAGCAGTACTTC.

The V and J genes are TRBV9 and TRBJ2-1; 10 bases fit TRBD2. This CDR3 has 18 amino acids. V trimming: 0 bases; J trimming: 7 bases; junction bases outside the gene matches: 13. The germline gives CDR1 SGDLS, CDR2 YYNGEE. For the CDR3, the DNA is TGTGCCAGCAGCGTAGGGGCTGGGAGCGGGAGGGCATATAATGAGCAGTTCTTC. Translated, it gives CASSVGAGSGRAYNEQFF.

This chain connects TRBV27 to TRBJ1-1; 9 nucleotides align to TRBD1. Looked up from germline, CDR1 is MNHEY and CDR2 is SMNVEV (reference sequence). The CDR3 extends over 15 amino acids. Unmatched junction bases numbered 6, after V lost 5 bases and J lost 2 bases. The CDR3 spells CASSHGQGINTEAFF. CDR3 nucleotide sequence: TGTGCCAGCAGTCATGGACAGGGGATCAACACTGAAGCTTTCTTT.

The CDR3 protein is CASSLNKEGTQYF. In DNA, the CDR3 is TGTGCCAGCAGTTTGAATAAAGAGGGGACCCAGTACTTC. J is TRBJ2-5 and V is TRBV27, with D perhaps matching TRBD2 (5 bases). The CDR3 is 13 amino acids. The germline V gene has CDR1 MNHEY and CDR2 SMNVEV (reference sequence). Between the trimmed V and J ends, which lost 3 bases and 7 bases, there was a span of 12 bases.

The V and J genes are TRBV6-4 and TRBJ2-7; D call uncertain. The V gene lost 4 bases and the J gene lost 4 bases, with 11 bases spanning the gap. CDR3 length equals 13 residues. Germline CDR1 MRHNA, CDR2 SNTAGT. The CDR3 DNA reads TGTGCCAGCAGTGCGGAGACGGGTTACGAGCAGTACTTC. It translates to CASSAETGYEQYF.

J is TRBJ1-5 and V is TRBV19; weak D call: TRBD1 (6 bases). Germline-derived CDR1 and CDR2 are LNHDA and SQIVND (reference sequence). The CDR3 is made up of 14 amino acids. With 6 bases removed from V and 5 bases from J, the gap between germline ends came to 14 bases. The chain's CDR3 is CASRITGFDQPQHF. The CDR3 DNA is TGTGCCAGTAGGATCACAGGGTTCGATCAGCCCCAGCATTTT.

The genes are TRBV5-5 and TRBJ2-3, with D hard to call. Trimming removed 0 bases from V and 1 base from J, with 9 bases in between. This CDR3 has 15 amino acids. Per germline, CDR1 SGHKS and CDR2 YYEKEE (reference sequence). As DNA, the CDR3 is TGTGCCAGCAGCTTGGCCGGTCAGGGCACAGATACGCAGTATTTT. It translates to CASSLAGQGTDTQYF. The whole variable domain, filled in from reference TRBV5-5 and TRBJ2-3, reads DAGVTQSPTHLIKTRGQQVTLRCSPISGHKSVSWYQQVLGQGPQFIFQYYEKEERGRGNFPDRFSARQFPNYSSELNVNALLLGDSALYLCASSLAGQGTDTQYFGPGTRLTVL.

V gene TRBV7-9 combines with J gene TRBJ1-1; 10 bases are shared with TRBD1. Germline V gene data show CDR1 as SEHNR and CDR2 as FQNEAQ (reference sequence). V shed 1 base, J shed 2 bases, and the junction held 4 bases outside the gene matches. CDR3 length: 16 amino acids. The CDR3, as DNA: TGTGCCAGCAGCTTAGGACAGGGGGCGCGTAACACTGAAGCTTTCTTT. It encodes CASSLGQGARNTEAFF. The entire variable domain, with the rest obtained from reference TRBV7-9 and TRBJ1-1, is as follows: DTGVSQNPRHKITKRGQNVTFRCDPISEHNRLYWYRQTLGQGPEFLTYFQNEAQLEKSRLLSDRFSAERPKGSFSTLEIQRTEQGDSAMYLCASSLGQGARNTEAFFGQGTRLTVV.

The chain uses TRBV7-9 and TRBJ1-1, with D maybe TRBD1 (6 bases). Germline V lookup: CDR1 SEHNR, CDR2 FQNEAQ (reference sequence). The CDR3 extends over 14 amino acids. The V and J ends lost 5 bases and 3 bases respectively, with 13 bases between them. CDR3 in DNA: TGTGCCAGCAGCGGCCAAGGGGGTTACACTGAAGCTTTCTTT. Translation: CASSGQGGYTEAFF.

The chain uses TRBV6-1 and TRBJ2-1, with D possibly TRBD2 on 5 matching bases. Trimming stripped 3 bases from V and 0 bases from J, with 15 bases between. CDR1 is MNHNS and CDR2 is SASEGT in the germline V gene. The CDR3 contains 17 residues. DNA of the CDR3: TGTGCCAGCAGTGAGAGGGTCCGGACCTTCTCCTACAATGAGCAGTTCTTC. Protein: CASSERVRTFSYNEQFF.

The genes are TRBV30 and TRBJ2-5, with TRBD1 as a possible D gene (5 bases). The CDR3 has 12 residues. Germline V lookup: CDR1 GTSNPN, CDR2 SVGIG (reference sequence). V was trimmed by 3 bases and J by 2 bases, leaving 7 bases between them. The CDR3 reads CAWRRGQETQYF. For the CDR3, the DNA is TGTGCCTGGAGAAGGGGTCAAGAGACCCAGTACTTC.